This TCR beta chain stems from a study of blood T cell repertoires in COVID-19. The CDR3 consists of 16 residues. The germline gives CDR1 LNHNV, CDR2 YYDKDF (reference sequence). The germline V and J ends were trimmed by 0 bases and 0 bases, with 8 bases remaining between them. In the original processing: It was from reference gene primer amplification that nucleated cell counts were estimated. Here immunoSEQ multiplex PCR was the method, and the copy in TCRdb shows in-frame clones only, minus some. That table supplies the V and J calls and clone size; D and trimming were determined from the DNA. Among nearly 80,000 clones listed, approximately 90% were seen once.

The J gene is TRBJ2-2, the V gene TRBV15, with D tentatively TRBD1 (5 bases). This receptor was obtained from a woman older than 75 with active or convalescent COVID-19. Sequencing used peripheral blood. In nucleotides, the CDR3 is TGTGCCACCAGCAGAGAAAGGGGTACGAACACCGGGGAGCTGTTTTTT. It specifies CATSRERGTNTGELFF.